A selection of T cell receptor beta chains follows, all from one sample in a study of T-cell memory formation after mild COVID-19. TCRdb processed the 5' RACE reads anew with MiXCR; each CDR3 protein has one entry. The sample consists of 400,000 to 500,000 distinct CDR3 sequences, roughly a quarter of them appearing once. Sequencing input: PBMCs or a T cell subset sorted from them (not recorded which). The receptor set was obtained from an adult woman who had mild COVID-19 (a few samples of this study predate the infection). Cell type and time point are not known. The CDR3 runs from the conserved cysteine through the conserved F or W. D genes are given only for firm matches. Expanded clones get a size class; other rows say once, few or many, or leave the size out.

>TRBV5-1|few|TRBD2|TRBJ2-3
CASSRPPAGVTDTQYF
TGCGCCAGCAGCCGCCCTCCAGCGGGGGTCACAGATACGCAGTATTTT
>TRBV4-1|few|-|TRBJ2-6
CASSQEGRRVSGANVLTF
TGCGCCAGCAGCCAAGAGGGGCGGAGGGTCTCTGGGGCCAACGTCCTGACTTTC
>TRBV5-1|-|TRBD1|TRBJ1-1
CASSLWGAGQGSTEAFF
TGCGCCAGCAGCTTGTGGGGAGCCGGACAGGGGAGCACTGAAGCTTTCTTT
>TRBV20-1|-|TRBD1|TRBJ1-3
CSAIQGAVGNTIYF
TGCAGTGCTATCCAGGGGGCTGTGGGAAACACCATATATTTT
>TRBV14|few|-|TRBJ2-6
CAIGQGANVLTF
TGTGCCATAGGACAGGGGGCCAACGTCCTGACTTTC
>TRBV20-1|-|-|TRBJ1-1
CSAIGRKNSSSLLNTEAFF
TGCAGTGCTATAGGACGGAAAAACAGCAGCAGCCTACTGAACACTGAAGCTTTCTTT
>TRBV7-3|-|TRBD2|TRBJ2-7
CASSLTSAGGSYEQYF
TGTGCCAGCAGCTTAACGTCGGCCGGGGGGTCCTACGAGCAGTACTTC
>TRBV7-9|-|TRBD2|TRBJ2-7
CASAASEGLAGSEQYF
TGTGCCAGCGCCGCCTCTGAGGGACTAGCGGGATCCGAGCAGTACTTC
>TRBV7-6|many|-|TRBJ2-7
CASSSVLSEQYF
TGTGCCAGCAGCTCTGTACTATCAGAGCAGTACTTC
>TRBV5-1|few|TRBD1|TRBJ2-7
CASSLTGVFYEQYF
TGCGCCAGCAGCCTGACAGGGGTCTTCTACGAGCAGTACTTC
>TRBV12-3/TRBV12-4|-|-|TRBJ1-3
CASSQATGSSGNTIYF
TGTGCCAGCAGCCAAGCCACCGGATCCTCTGGAAACACCATATATTTT
>TRBV21-1|-|-|TRBJ1-1
CASSPPLRQGNTEAFF
TGTGCCAGCAGCCCTCCCCTTAGACAGGGGAACACTGAAGCTTTCTTT
>TRBV14|-|-|TRBJ2-7
CASTPRGRLPYEQYF
TGTGCCAGCACCCCAAGGGGGAGACTTCCCTACGAGCAGTACTTC
>TRBV12-3/TRBV12-4|-|TRBD2|TRBJ2-1
CASNLPSGSSNEQFF
TGTGCCAGCAACCTCCCTAGCGGGAGTTCCAATGAGCAGTTCTTC
>TRBV4-1|-|-|TRBJ1-2
CASSPDSGYANYGYTF
TGCGCCAGCAGCCCCGACTCGGGGTACGCTAACTATGGCTACACCTTC
>TRBV24-1|-|-|TRBJ1-5
CATSEKGRNQPQHF
TGTGCCACCAGTGAAAAGGGGCGCAATCAGCCCCAGCATTTT
>TRBV27|few|TRBD1|TRBJ2-7
CASSRDRLMYEQYF
TGTGCCAGCAGTAGGGACAGGCTAATGTACGAGCAGTACTTC
>TRBV27|few|-|TRBJ2-7
CATQSAGSYEQYF
TGTGCCACCCAATCGGCGGGGTCCTACGAGCAGTACTTC
>TRBV30|-|-|TRBJ1-2
CAWSPDSYYGYTF
TGTGCCTGGAGTCCTGACAGCTACTATGGCTACACCTTC
>TRBV5-1|-|TRBD2|TRBJ2-3
CASSLYGGGTDTQYF
TGCGCCAGCAGCTTGTACGGGGGGGGGACAGATACGCAGTATTTT
>TRBV19|-|TRBD2|TRBJ2-7
CASSQRGAPTEQYF
TGTGCCAGTAGTCAGCGGGGGGCTCCTACGGAGCAGTACTTC
>TRBV14|once|-|TRBJ2-1
CASSQVGGPQFF
TGTGCCAGCAGCCAAGTAGGTGGACCTCAGTTCTTC
>TRBV18|-|-|TRBJ1-2
CASSHRGTDGYTF
TGTGCCAGCTCCCACCGGGGGACGGATGGCTACACCTTC
>TRBV24-1|few|TRBD2|TRBJ2-1
CATSVLGLAGVNEQFF
TGTGCCACCAGTGTCCTGGGGCTAGCGGGAGTAAATGAGCAGTTCTTC
>TRBV18|-|-|TRBJ2-7
CASSSARDSYEQYF
TGTGCCAGCTCAAGCGCGAGAGACTCCTACGAGCAGTACTTC
>TRBV7-9|-|-|TRBJ1-1
CASSSSGQQEAFF
TGTGCCAGCAGCTCGTCAGGACAGCAAGAAGCTTTCTTT
>TRBV11-2|few|-|TRBJ2-5
CASSLGPNWQETQYF
TGTGCCAGCAGCTTAGGTCCGAACTGGCAAGAGACCCAGTACTTC
>TRBV9|-|-|TRBJ2-3
CASSVGPGGPPTDTQYF
TGTGCCAGCAGCGTAGGCCCAGGAGGCCCCCCCACAGATACGCAGTATTTT
>TRBV6-1|-|-|TRBJ1-2
CASSLLTGSDYGYTF
TGTGCCAGCAGTCTCTTAACCGGGTCTGACTATGGCTACACCTTC
>TRBV7-9|-|-|TRBJ1-2
CASSLGEQGGYGYTF
TGTGCCAGCAGCTTAGGGGAACAGGGAGGCTATGGCTACACCTTC
>TRBV3-1|few|-|TRBJ2-7
CASSGLLAYEQYF
TGTGCCAGTTCCGGACTGCTTGCCTACGAGCAGTACTTC
>TRBV2|-|-|TRBJ1-1
CASSTEYTEAFF
TGTGCCAGCAGTACAGAATACACTGAAGCTTTCTTT
>TRBV9|few|-|TRBJ2-1
CASSGTPGDEQFF
TGTGCCAGCAGCGGTACCCCGGGCGATGAGCAGTTCTTC
>TRBV12-3/TRBV12-4|few|-|TRBJ2-7
CASSFQAYEQYF
TGTGCCAGCAGTTTTCAGGCCTACGAGCAGTACTTC
>TRBV12-3/TRBV12-4|-|-|TRBJ2-3
CASSFVAGTDTQYF
TGTGCCAGCAGTTTTGTAGCGGGCACAGATACGCAGTATTTT
>TRBV29-1|-|-|TRBJ2-3
CSVGQAPELTQYF
TGCAGCGTTGGGCAGGCCCCTGAGCTTACGCAGTATTTT
>TRBV29-1|many|TRBD2|TRBJ2-3
CSVALAGEAYTQYF
TGCAGCGTTGCCCTAGCGGGAGAAGCTTATACGCAGTATTTT
>TRBV20-1|-|-|TRBJ2-1
CSARDLRGHSPNEQFF
TGCAGTGCTAGAGACCTCCGAGGTCACAGCCCCAATGAGCAGTTCTTC
>TRBV24-1|-|-|TRBJ2-4
CATSDFTAAGKNIQYF
TGTGCCACCAGTGATTTTACGGCCGCGGGCAAAAACATTCAGTACTTC
>TRBV3-1|-|TRBD2|TRBJ2-3
CASSQDWASGGITDTQYF
TGTGCCAGCAGCCAAGATTGGGCTAGCGGGGGGATCACAGATACGCAGTATTTT
>TRBV18|-|TRBD2|TRBJ2-2
CASSPPNGRAGNGELFF
TGTGCCAGCTCACCACCGAACGGGAGGGCCGGTAACGGGGAGCTGTTTTTT
>TRBV11-1|-|TRBD2|TRBJ2-1
CASSSSLAGGPNEQFF
TGTGCCAGCAGCTCCTCACTAGCGGGAGGGCCCAATGAGCAGTTCTTC
>TRBV7-9|few|-|TRBJ2-2
CASSLEFLSGELFF
TGTGCCAGCAGCTTAGAGTTCCTGTCCGGGGAGCTGTTTTTT